The source of this TCR beta chain is a study of blood T cell repertoires in COVID-19. Study context: Sites across the United States, Italy and Spain contributed samples from acute and convalescent COVID-19. PBMCs, B-cell-depleted T cells, or T cells provided the cDNA or gDNA that made up the material.

Authors' data handling: The assay estimated nucleated cells by amplifying reference gene primers. Data came from immunoSEQ multiplex PCR; TCRdb stores just in-frame clones and leaves some out. Clonal size and the V and J genes are those of that table, whereas D and trimming came from the DNA. Among around 100,000 clones listed, around 85% were seen once. The CDR3 extends over 17 amino acids. Germline V lookup: CDR1 SGHTA, CDR2 FQGNSA. Trimming at V came to 6 bases and at J to 5 bases, leaving 14 bases not matched to a gene. The receptor was derived from a human donor in a cohort sampled during active COVID-19. The chain has TRBV7-2 and TRBJ2-7; 12 bases fit TRBD2. Sequenced sample: peripheral blood. In DNA form, the CDR3 reads TGTGCCAGCAGACAAGGACTAGCGGGGAGACCTAGCGACGAGCAGTACTTC. Its protein product is CASRQGLAGRPSDEQYF.